The 4 T cell receptor beta chains below were found in one sample sequenced in a study of cytomegalovirus exposure and HLA in healthy donors. The PCR used 60 Vbeta and 13 Jbeta primers. Sequenced by immunoSEQ multiplex PCR; TCRdb stores in-frame clones only, minus some. The sample records over 110,000 clones, about four fifths being singletons. The sample consisted of PBMCs. Source of these receptors: a male donor in good health and CMV-seropositive.

This chain joins TRBV7-2 and TRBJ1-2; D remains ambiguous. Germline CDR1 and CDR2: SGHTA and FQGNSA. The CDR3 loop spans 12 amino acids. V lost 4 bases, J lost 1 base, and 4 bases lay in between. The CDR3 DNA follows: TGTGCCAGCAGCTCCCGTAACTATGGCTACACCTTC. Translating it yields CASSSRNYGYTF.

This sequence joins TRBV9 and TRBJ2-1; 8 bases align to TRBD2. Germline V gives CDR1 SGDLS, CDR2 YYNGEE. The trim removed 0 bases at V and 6 bases at J, leaving 5 bases unmatched. The CDR3 has 15 amino acids. The CDR3 sequence is CASSVDAGTSNEQFF. The CDR3 bases are TGTGCCAGCAGCGTAGATGCCGGGACTAGCAATGAGCAGTTCTTC.

The gene calls are TRBV9 and TRBJ2-7; 8 positions agree with TRBD1. The CDR3 covers 17 residues. The germline CDR1 and CDR2 sequences are SGDLS and YYNGEE. With V trimmed by 0 bases and J by 4 bases, 12 bases remained unmatched. CDR3 DNA sequence: TGTGCCAGCAGCGTAGGAGCAGGGGGCTTCGGAAAGTACGAGCAGTACTTC. Encoded protein: CASSVGAGGFGKYEQYF.

This chain links TRBV11-2 with TRBJ2-5; D may be TRBD1 (5 bases). The CDR3 consists of 15 residues. CDR1 SGHAT and CDR2 FQNNGV come from the germline V gene. V was shortened by 3 bases and J by 5 bases, with 16 bases between the two germline ends. The DNA for the CDR3 is TGTGCCAGCAGCTTGGGGCTTTTGACCGGGGAGACCCAGTACTTC. This encodes CASSLGLLTGETQYF.